These 14 T cell receptor beta chains originate from one sample sequenced in a study of T cell changes during pregnancy in multiple sclerosis. Libraries were prepared by immunoSEQ multiplex PCR; TCRdb keeps only in-frame clonotypes and omits some of them. Counted here are about 40,000 clones, 90% to 95% occurring once; the ten biggest clones make up roughly 0.35%. This specimen consisted of CD4+ T cells from peripheral blood mononuclear cells, obtained after pregnancy. The receptors were sampled from a female donor with multiple sclerosis, enrolled in a pregnancy study.

The V gene is TRBV7-8, the J gene TRBJ2-7; 10 nucleotides line up with TRBD1. Germline V gene lookup returns CDR1 SGHVS and CDR2 FQNEAQ. The CDR3 is 18 amino acids. With V trimmed by 3 bases and J by 5 bases, 16 bases remained unmatched. The CDR3 DNA sequence: TGTGCCAGCAGCTTCCGGACAGGGGGGCTCTTTGGTCAGGACGAGCAGTACTTC. Amino acids: CASSFRTGGLFGQDEQYF.

The chain is built from TRBV29-1 and TRBJ2-7, with D possibly being TRBD1 (6 bases). CDR3 length: 13 amino acids. In germline, CDR1 is SQVTM, CDR2 ANQGSEA. V shed 3 bases and J shed 6 bases, with 15 bases lying between them. Here the CDR3 DNA reads TGCAGCGTTGATCTCACCCAAGGGGGCGAGCAGTACTTC. Translating it yields CSVDLTQGGEQYF.

In this sample, this clone turned up once. The DNA for the CDR3 is TGTGCCAGCAGTGTACATGGGGGGGCGCAAGAAAAACTGTTTTTT. Encoded protein: CASSVHGGAQEKLFF. The chain links TRBV6-1 to TRBJ1-4; the D gene is possibly TRBD1 (6 bases). The germline V and J ends were trimmed by 4 bases and 8 bases, with 17 bases remaining between them. This CDR3 spans 15 amino acids. The germline V gene has CDR1 MNHNS and CDR2 SASEGT.

The chain uses TRBV5-1 and TRBJ2-5, with 15 bases lining up with TRBD2. CDR1 SGHRS and CDR2 YFSETQ come from the germline V gene. The length of the CDR3 is 22 residues. J was trimmed by 5 bases and V by 2 bases; bases with no gene match: 22. The CDR3: CASSFHHRTSGGARGFGETQYF. The DNA for the CDR3 is TGCGCCAGCAGCTTCCACCATAGGACTAGCGGGGGGGCCAGAGGTTTTGGGGAGACCCAGTACTTC. Filled out from reference TRBV5-1 and TRBJ2-5, the complete variable domain reads KAGVTQTPRYLIKTRGQQVTLSCSPISGHRSVSWYQQTPGQGLQFLFEYFSETQRNKGNFPGRFSGRQFSNSRSEMNVSTLELGDSALYLCASSFHHRTSGGARGFGETQYFGPGTRLLVL.

This sequence joins TRBV7-2 and TRBJ2-7, with 15 bases lining up with TRBD2. Germline-derived CDR1 and CDR2 are SGHTA and FQGNSA. The CDR3 is 17 residues long. The V segment lost 5 bases and the J segment 1 base; nucleotides outside the gene matches: 6. The DNA for the CDR3 is TGTGCCAGCAGCCCTCCGGGACTAGCGGGGGGATCCTACGAGCAGTACTTC. The encoded protein is CASSPPGLAGGSYEQYF. Complete variable domain (other parts from reference TRBV7-2 and TRBJ2-7): GAGVSQSPSNKVTEKGKDVELRCDPISGHTALYWYRQSLGQGLEFLIYFQGNSAPDKSGLPSDRFSAERTGGSVSTLTIQRTQQEDSAVYLCASSPPGLAGGSYEQYFGPGTRLTVT.

This chain links TRBV30 with TRBJ1-1; the match to TRBD1 covers 7 bases. Germline CDR1 is GTSNPN and CDR2 is SVGIG (reference sequence). The CDR3 contains 12 residues. After removal of 8 bases from V and 8 bases from J, the junction contained 11 bases not matched to a gene. CDR3 sequence: CARSRGGSEAFF. The CDR3 DNA reads as TGTGCCCGCTCTCGAGGGGGCAGCGAAGCTTTCTTT. Variable domain in full (rest from reference TRBV30 and TRBJ1-1): SQTIHQWPATLVQPVGSPLSLECTVEGTSNPNLYWYRQAAGRGLQLLFYSVGIGQISSEVPQNLSASRPQDRQFILSSKKLLLSDSGFYLCARSRGGSEAFFGQGTRLTVV.

The rearrangement joins TRBV5-1 to TRBJ2-1, with D possibly matching TRBD2 (7 bases). Germline V lookup: CDR1 SGHRS, CDR2 YFSETQ. CDR3 length: 16 amino acids. V lost 4 bases, J lost 0 bases, and 14 bases lay in between. For the CDR3, the DNA is TGCGCCAGCAGCGGGGGGGGCGGGAGCTCCTACAATGAGCAGTTCTTC. Amino acids: CASSGGGGSSYNEQFF.

The rearrangement links TRBV6-1 to TRBJ1-5; D gene unclear. In germline, CDR1 is MNHNS, CDR2 SASEGT. The V gene lost 2 bases and the J gene lost 1 base, with 15 bases spanning the gap. This CDR3 region has 17 residues. The CDR3 DNA reads as TGTGCCAGCAGTGAATCGTTGAGTCGAGTGAGCAATCAGCCCCAGCATTTT. Translated: CASSESLSRVSNQPQHF.

This chain joins TRBV19 and TRBJ1-2; no firm D call. CDR1 LNHDA and CDR2 SQIVND come from the germline V gene (reference sequence). V was cut by 0 bases and J by 2 bases, with 13 bases left in between. CDR3 length: 16 residues. In DNA form, the CDR3 reads TGTGCCAGTAGTATAGAAACGTCGGGTTTCAACTATGGCTACACCTTC. Its protein is CASSIETSGFNYGYTF.

This rearrangement joins TRBV9 to TRBJ2-3; 8 nucleotides agree with TRBD1. The CDR3 covers 17 residues. V was pared by 2 bases and J by 3 bases, with 11 bases of the junction left unmatched. CDR1 and CDR2 (germline): SGDLS, YYNGEE. The DNA of the CDR3 is TGTGCCAGCAGCGTCCCCTTAGGACAGGGTGGAACAGATACGCAGTATTTT. Amino acid sequence: CASSVPLGQGGTDTQYF.

The chain recombines TRBV9 with TRBJ2-5, with 9 positions matching TRBD2. The trim removed 0 bases at V and 5 bases at J, leaving 8 bases unmatched. The CDR3 runs 16 residues. Germline loops: CDR1 SGDLS, CDR2 YYNGEE. CDR3 sequence (DNA): TGTGCCAGCAGCGTAGAGGCGGGGGGGCCTGGGGAGACCCAGTACTTC. Translating it yields CASSVEAGGPGETQYF. Full variable domain (missing parts from reference TRBV9 and TRBJ2-5): DSGVTQTPKHLITATGQRVTLRCSPRSGDLSVYWYQQSLDQGLQFLIQYYNGEERAKGNILERFSAQQFPDLHSELNLSSLELGDSALYFCASSVEAGGPGETQYFGPGTRLLVL.

The chain employs TRBV5-6 and TRBJ2-7; D perhaps matches TRBD1 (6 bases). V dropped 3 bases and J dropped 1 base, with 8 bases sitting between them. CDR1 and CDR2 from the germline V gene are SGHDT and YYEEEE. CDR3 size: 13 residues. The CDR3 DNA sequence: TGTGCCAGCAGCTCCGGACAGTCCTACGAGCAGTACTTC. Translating gives CASSSGQSYEQYF.

This clone was counted between two and nine times. V and J are TRBV18 and TRBJ2-2; D call uncertain. Deletions cut 3 bases from V and 2 bases from J, with 7 bases between. CDR1 and CDR2 from the germline V gene are KGHSH and LQKENI. This CDR3 comprises 14 residues. The DNA for the CDR3 is TGTGCCAGCTCACCGAGGCTAAACACCGGGGAGCTGTTTTTT. It is translated as CASSPRLNTGELFF. Filled out from reference TRBV18 and TRBJ2-2, the complete variable domain reads NAGVMQNPRHLVRRRGQEARLRCSPMKGHSHVYWYRQLPEEGLKFMVYLQKENIIDESGMPKERFSAEFPKEGPSILRIQQVVRGDSAAYFCASSPRLNTGELFFGEGSRLTVL.

The rearrangement joins TRBV29-1 to TRBJ2-5; possible D gene TRBD2, 7 bases. The V end lost 1 base, the J end lost 4 bases, and 10 bases lay between the germline ends. The CDR3 is made up of 13 amino acids. Germline V CDR1 and CDR2: SQVTM, ANQGSEA. The CDR3 reads CSVEGGGPETQYF. CDR3 DNA: TGCAGCGTTGAAGGCGGGGGCCCAGAGACCCAGTACTTC.